The T cell receptor beta chain under discussion was sequenced for a study of graft-versus-host responses after intestinal transplantation (dated by TCRdb to about 2021). With regard to the full study: Multivisceral, liver-intestinal, or isolated intestinal transplants were received by the recipients. Every recipient was given anti-thymocyte globulin induction, followed by around three years of maintenance tacrolimus and steroids. After intestinal transplantation, graft-versus-host and host-versus-graft alloreactive T cell clones in the graft, circulation and bone marrow were tracked using bulk TCR-beta CDR3 sequencing. To identify alloreactive clones, pre-transplant mixed lymphocyte reaction products were sequenced and then compared with unstimulated pre-transplant donor and recipient T cells. The cohort enrolled 24 intestinal transplant recipients, one of whom was a retransplant, and 3 patients without pretransplant specimens were excluded. Donor T cell macrochimerism was defined as a peak of at least 4% donor T cells among recipient peripheral blood mononuclear cells. Rather than going through the commercial service, samples from a few later patients were sequenced in-house on an Illumina MiSeq and processed with MiXCR.

As regards this clone: Its binding antigen is unknown. No quality values exist for individual bases; no much larger clone is one base distant. The identical CDR3 is also encoded by other nucleotide sequences in the sample.

In the first month after transplant, blood samples were collected up to 4 times, and after that at least monthly when available. General conclusions and limits of the study: GvH clones were detected in recipient bone marrow, and some of these GvH clones were observed earlier in ileal mucosa or blood, consistent with an intestinal mucosal origin. The conclusions were limited by the relatively low number and heterogeneity of the intestinal transplant patients. High GvH to HvG T cell clonal ratios were observed in the allografts of patients with donor T cell macrochimerism. Early after transplant, peak levels of circulating GvH clones were found to be associated with declines in HvG clones.

The library was built by means of the immunoSEQ multiplex PCR assay. For most patients, genomic DNA was subjected to high-throughput TCR-beta CDR3 sequencing by Adaptive Biotechnologies. The study's own analysis went as follows. TCR sequencing data were retrieved from Adaptive's ImmunoSEQ software for some 19 patients, whereas three other patients were processed with MiXCR and VDJtools. CDR3 nucleotide sequences shared between donor and recipient were removed because the origin of such sequences could not be assigned. Alloreactive clones required at least 2-fold expansion over unstimulated cells and minimum CFSE-low frequency of 0.002% (template counts) or 0.001% (read counts). Clones detected in sequenced pre-transplant spleen, lymph node, or MLR CFSE-low populations of the donor or recipient were defined as mappable. Cumulative frequency of alloreactive clones was calculated as a percentage of all sequences weighted by copy number. Drawn from immuneACCESS, this table holds only the in-frame rearrangements with V and J called that TCRdb kept. Clones are partly lost; checked studies trace under half to an unresolved V gene and leave the rest unexplained. V and J calls plus clone size are reproduced from that table; the DNA served to infer D and trimming. In this sample the table shows roughly 27,000 clones, 75% to 90% of which occur a single time. 1.1% of the sample comes from the top ten.

V has 3 bases trimmed and J has 2 bases trimmed; junction bases matching no gene number 4. From the cysteine through the phenylalanine, the CDR3 covers 14 amino acids. Just the 42-base CDR3 DNA is kept, in frame starting at base 1. The CDR1 and CDR2 encoded by the germline V gene are SGHAT and FQNNGV. Source: PBMCs, taken almost 29 days after intestinal transplant. The source of this sequence is a human patient who received an intestinal transplant, so some T cells may come from the graft donor. The V and J genes are TRBV11-2 and TRBJ2-7; 7 central nucleotides agree with TRBD1. The CDR3 protein: CASSFGTDTYEQYF. The DNA sequence reads TGTGCCAGCAGCTTCGGGACAGATACCTACGAGCAGTACTTC.